The 27 T cell receptor beta chains listed next were all sequenced from one sample in a study of radiation and T cells in renal cell carcinoma. Here immunoSEQ multiplex PCR was the method, and the copy in TCRdb shows in-frame clones only, minus some. Among about 150,000 clones, roughly 90% were seen once, and the ten largest hold around 17%. Indicated time point: blood 4 weeks post-SBRT, at nephrectomy. Documented treatment: 15 Gy SBRT to primary tumor, nephrectomy 4 weeks later. The material was blood, obtained from a patient whose treatment included radiotherapy and nephrectomy. The receptors were sampled from a woman between 50 and 59 years old with renal cell carcinoma.

This clone was observed a single time. The gene calls are TRBV15 and TRBJ2-7, with D maybe TRBD1 (6 bases). Germline V CDR1 and CDR2: LNHNV, YYDKDF (reference sequence). The CDR3 is 14 residues long. V lost 6 bases, J lost 1 base, and 13 bases lay in between. The CDR3 protein is CATRKGGQSYEQYF. CDR3 bases: TGTGCCACCAGGAAGGGTGGACAGTCCTACGAGCAGTACTTC.

The V gene is TRBV7-3, the J gene TRBJ1-2; D possibly corresponds to TRBD1 (6 bases). In germline, CDR1 is SGHTA, CDR2 FQGTGA. V was shortened by 7 bases and J by 3 bases, with 21 bases between the two germline ends. CDR3 length: 16 residues. CDR3 sequence: CASKSGTLGRYYGYTF. DNA of the CDR3: TGTGCCAGCAAGTCTGGGACATTAGGGCGATACTATGGCTACACCTTC.

V usage is TRBV7-2 and J usage is TRBJ1-1; D unclear. Deletions cut 5 bases from V and 2 bases from J, with 9 bases between. The CDR3 spans 13 residues. Germline CDR1 SGHTA, CDR2 FQGNSA. The CDR3 is CASSPVHNTEAFF. The CDR3 DNA sequence: TGTGCCAGCAGCCCGGTGCATAACACTGAAGCTTTCTTT.

The rearrangement joins TRBV5-6 to TRBJ1-1; no reliable D call. CDR1 SGHDT and CDR2 YYEEEE come from the germline V gene. The germline V and J ends were trimmed by 4 bases and 0 bases, with 13 bases remaining between them. The CDR3 totals 15 residues. The CDR3 spells CASSLLTSLNTEAFF. The CDR3 nucleotides are TGTGCCAGCAGCCTGCTGACAAGCCTGAACACTGAAGCTTTCTTT.

V usage is TRBV4-1 and J usage is TRBJ2-5; D gene ambiguous. This CDR3 is 13 amino acids long. V was trimmed by 0 bases and J by 3 bases, leaving 5 bases between them. Germline V lookup: CDR1 MGHRA, CDR2 YSYEKL. The CDR3 is CASSQDPEETQYF. Here the CDR3 DNA reads TGCGCCAGCAGCCAAGACCCCGAAGAGACCCAGTACTTC.

The J gene is TRBJ2-2, the V gene TRBV5-1; 9 bases map to TRBD2. Trimming took 5 bases from V and 10 from J; bases not matched to a gene: 18. CDR1 is SGHRS, CDR2 YFSETQ, per germline. This CDR3 contains 17 residues. For the CDR3, the DNA is TGCGCCAGCAGGCCTGAACCTAGCGGGGCCGCTTACTTGGAGCTGTTTTTT. Amino acid sequence: CASRPEPSGAAYLELFF.

The chain is built from TRBV19 and TRBJ1-1; D call uncertain. V shed 1 base and J shed 0 bases, with 6 bases lying between them. The CDR3 consists of 14 residues. Germline CDR1 LNHDA, CDR2 SQIVND (reference sequence). DNA of the CDR3: TGTGCCAGTAGTATAGGGGAACTGAACACTGAAGCTTTCTTT. Protein: CASSIGELNTEAFF.

This clone showed up just a few times. The chain couples TRBV7-9 to TRBJ2-5, with D perhaps TRBD2 (6 bases). In germline, CDR1 is SEHNR, CDR2 FQNEAQ (reference sequence). The CDR3 sequence is 14 residues long. V was shortened by 1 base and J by 7 bases, with 13 bases between the two germline ends. CDR3 region: CASSLVGTEGTQYF. The CDR3 region has the DNA TGTGCCAGCAGCTTAGTTGGGACGGAGGGGACCCAGTACTTC.

The chain carries TRBV14 and TRBJ1-2; D gene unclear. Germline V gene data show CDR1 as SGHDN and CDR2 as FVKESK. The CDR3 spans 14 residues. Trimming cost V 1 base and J 4 bases, with 10 bases left between them. The CDR3 region has the DNA TGTGCCAGCAGCCAAGCGGACGGATTCTATGGCTACACCTTC. Protein: CASSQADGFYGYTF.

The chain is built from TRBV19 and TRBJ1-5, with D uncertain. CDR1 and CDR2 from the germline V gene are LNHDA and SQIVND (reference sequence). This CDR3 contains 16 residues. V was cut by 3 bases and J by 3 bases, with 15 bases left in between. CDR3 residues: CASSIPLGLSNQPQHF. The CDR3, as DNA: TGTGCCAGTAGTATCCCCTTAGGGTTATCCAATCAGCCCCAGCATTTT.

The V gene is TRBV28, the J gene TRBJ1-1, with TRBD1 identical over 9 bases. Trimming removed 5 bases from V and 2 bases from J; junction bases left unmatched: 15. The CDR3 contains 18 residues. From germline, CDR1 is MDHEN and CDR2 SYDVKM. Here the CDR3 reads CASSLPGSGTGLNTEAFF. In DNA form, the CDR3 reads TGTGCCAGCAGTCTACCTGGGTCCGGGACAGGGCTAAACACTGAAGCTTTCTTT.

The rearrangement links TRBV7-9 to TRBJ2-1; D possibly corresponds to TRBD1 (7 bases). There are 15 residues in the CDR3. The germline V gene encodes CDR1 SEHNR and CDR2 FQNEAQ (reference sequence). Trimming took off 5 bases at V and 7 bases at J, with 18 bases between the two ends. CDR3 nucleotides: TGTGCCAGCAGCCCAGGGGGAGGCCAACAGAATGAGCAGTTCTTC. Amino acids: CASSPGGGQQNEQFF.

The chain links TRBV9 to TRBJ2-5; 10 bases match TRBD2. The CDR3 length is 17 residues. The germline gives CDR1 SGDLS, CDR2 YYNGEE. Trimming at V came to 0 bases and at J to 1 base, leaving 6 bases not matched to a gene. CDR3 amino acids: CASSVGASGRGQETQYF. The DNA of the CDR3 is TGTGCCAGCAGCGTAGGTGCTAGCGGGAGAGGCCAAGAGACCCAGTACTTC.

The genes are TRBV9 and TRBJ2-3; no reliable D call. The ends were cut back, 3 bases at V and 2 bases at J, with 7 bases in the middle. The CDR3 has 13 amino acids. CDR1 is SGDLS and CDR2 is YYNGEE in the germline V gene. This chain's CDR3 is CASSAAITDTQYF. As DNA, the CDR3 is TGTGCCAGCAGCGCCGCCATCACAGATACGCAGTATTTT.

The rearrangement links TRBV7-9 to TRBJ2-5; possible D gene TRBD1, 6 bases. The germline V gene has CDR1 SEHNR and CDR2 FQNEAQ (reference sequence). V gave up 5 bases and J gave up 5 bases, with 24 bases separating them. The CDR3 length is 17 residues. The CDR3 region is CASSAPGTGRYEETQYF. CDR3 nucleotides: TGTGCCAGCAGCGCACCCGGTACAGGGAGATATGAGGAGACCCAGTACTTC.

This clone was counted once. This chain connects TRBV19 to TRBJ2-1; no firm D call. V dropped 8 bases and J dropped 0 bases, with 11 bases sitting between them. CDR1 and CDR2 (germline): LNHDA, SQIVND (reference sequence). CDR3 length: 14 residues. CDR3 in DNA: TGTGCCAGTGGCCCGATAGACTCCTACAATGAGCAGTTCTTC. It codes for CASGPIDSYNEQFF.

The CDR3 DNA reads TGTGCCAGCAGTCCGCTCTGGACAACGAACACTGAAGCTTTCTTT. This encodes CASSPLWTTNTEAFF. This chain links TRBV5-4 with TRBJ1-1; D may be TRBD1 (5 bases). V shed 5 bases and J shed 1 base, with 15 bases lying between them. This CDR3 comprises 15 residues. Per the germline V gene, CDR1 is SGHNT and CDR2 is YYREEE (reference sequence).

The CDR3 protein is CASSEGRYSNQPQHF. Here the CDR3 DNA reads TGTGCCAGCAGTGAAGGACGGTATAGCAATCAGCCCCAGCATTTT. The rearrangement joins TRBV6-1 to TRBJ1-5; unclear D gene. Germline CDR1 reads MNHNS; CDR2 reads SASEGT. V was trimmed by 1 base and J by 0 bases, leaving 7 bases between them. CDR3 size: 15 residues.

V gene TRBV7-2 combines with J gene TRBJ1-2; D is uncertain. Between the trimmed V and J ends, which lost 1 base and 9 bases, there was a span of 9 bases. Germline V gene sequence: CDR1 SGHTA, CDR2 FQGNSA. CDR3 length: 12 amino acids. CDR3 DNA sequence: TGTGCCAGCAGCTTAGAAAGACGGAGCTACACCTTC. Protein sequence: CASSLERRSYTF.

Of note for this clone: This sample includes further DNA sequences coding for the same CDR3. The genes are TRBV7-2 and TRBJ2-1, with a tentative D call TRBD1 (6 bases). The germline V gene encodes CDR1 SGHTA and CDR2 FQGNSA. Trimming took off 0 bases at V and 2 bases at J, with 8 bases between the two ends. The CDR3 has 15 residues. CDR3: CASSLAGGPYNEQFF. As DNA, the CDR3 is TGTGCCAGCAGCTTAGCAGGGGGACCCTACAATGAGCAGTTCTTC.

This clone was observed a handful of times. The chain is built from TRBV9 and TRBJ2-3; D possibly corresponds to TRBD1 (6 bases). V lost 0 bases and J lost 2, with 10 bases in between. This CDR3 is built from 15 residues. Per the germline V gene, CDR1 is SGDLS and CDR2 is YYNGEE. The CDR3 coding sequence is TGTGCCAGCAGCGTAGGCAGGACAGACACAGATACGCAGTATTTT. It codes for CASSVGRTDTDTQYF. The full variable domain, its missing parts supplied by reference TRBV9 and TRBJ2-3, is DSGVTQTPKHLITATGQRVTLRCSPRSGDLSVYWYQQSLDQGLQFLIQYYNGEERAKGNILERFSAQQFPDLHSELNLSSLELGDSALYFCASSVGRTDTDTQYFGPGTRLTVL.

J is TRBJ2-7 and V is TRBV27, with D maybe TRBD1 (6 bases). Trimming cost V 0 bases and J 1 base, with 13 bases left between them. This CDR3 has 16 amino acids. Germline V lookup: CDR1 MNHEY, CDR2 SMNVEV (reference sequence). The CDR3 region has the DNA TGTGCCAGCAGTTTATCGTACAGGGCAAGGTCCTACGAGCAGTACTTC. Protein: CASSLSYRARSYEQYF.

V and J are TRBV5-5 and TRBJ2-2; tentatively, D is TRBD2 (5 bases). V was clipped by 5 bases and J by 12 bases, with 20 bases between them. CDR3 length: 14 residues. Germline CDR1 is SGHKS and CDR2 is YYEKEE (reference sequence). The CDR3 loop is CASSMLGVPGKLFF. The DNA for the CDR3 is TGTGCCAGCAGTATGCTCGGAGTACCGGGGAAGCTGTTTTTT.

The J gene is TRBJ2-1, the V gene TRBV28; unclear D gene. This CDR3 spans 14 amino acids. The germline V gene has CDR1 MDHEN and CDR2 SYDVKM. Between the trimmed V and J ends, which lost 7 bases and 2 bases, there was a span of 12 bases. As DNA, the CDR3 is TGTGCCAGCACCGTCCGAGCTCCCTACAATGAGCAGTTCTTC. As protein: CASTVRAPYNEQFF.

The count of this clone is one. The chain is built from TRBV28 and TRBJ2-3; D possibly corresponds to TRBD1 (5 bases). The CDR3 has 17 amino acids. Germline CDR1 and CDR2: MDHEN and SYDVKM. Trimming stripped 5 bases from V and 0 bases from J, with 18 bases between. CDR3 DNA sequence: TGTGCCAGCAGTGCCCTTGTCAGGGCCTCTAGCACAGATACGCAGTATTTT. This gives the protein CASSALVRASSTDTQYF.

The chain uses TRBV10-3 and TRBJ1-1; weak D call: TRBD1 (5 bases). The V and J ends lost 4 bases and 1 base respectively, with 7 bases between them. From germline, CDR1 is ENHRY and CDR2 SYGVKD. There are 13 residues in the CDR3. DNA for the CDR3: TGTGCCATCAGTGGACAGCCGAACACTGAAGCTTTCTTT. It codes for CAISGQPNTEAFF.

The chain is built from TRBV14 and TRBJ2-1; 15 nucleotides agree with TRBD2. This CDR3 has 18 amino acids. From germline, CDR1 is SGHDN and CDR2 FVKESK. Unmatched junction bases numbered 6, after V lost 3 bases and J lost 3 bases. The CDR3 here is CASSQGTSGRPHYNEQFF. The CDR3 bases are TGTGCCAGCAGCCAGGGGACTAGCGGGAGGCCACACTACAATGAGCAGTTCTTC. The entire variable domain, with the rest obtained from reference TRBV14 and TRBJ2-1, is as follows: EAGVTQFPSHSVIEKGQTVTLRCDPISGHDNLYWYRRVMGKEIKFLLHFVKESKQDESGMPNNRFLAERTGGTYSTLKVQPAELEDSGVYFCASSQGTSGRPHYNEQFFGPGTRLTVL.